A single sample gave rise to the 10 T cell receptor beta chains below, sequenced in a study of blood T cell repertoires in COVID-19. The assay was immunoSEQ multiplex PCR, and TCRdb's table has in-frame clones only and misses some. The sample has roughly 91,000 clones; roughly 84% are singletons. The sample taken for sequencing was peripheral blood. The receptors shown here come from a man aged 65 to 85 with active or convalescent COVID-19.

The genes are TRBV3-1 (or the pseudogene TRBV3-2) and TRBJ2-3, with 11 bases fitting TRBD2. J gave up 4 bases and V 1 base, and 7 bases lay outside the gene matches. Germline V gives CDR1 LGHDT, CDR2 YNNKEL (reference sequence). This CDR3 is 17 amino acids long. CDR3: CASSQAGLAGGADTQYF. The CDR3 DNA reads TGTGCCAGCAGCCAAGCCGGACTAGCGGGTGGGGCAGATACGCAGTATTTT.

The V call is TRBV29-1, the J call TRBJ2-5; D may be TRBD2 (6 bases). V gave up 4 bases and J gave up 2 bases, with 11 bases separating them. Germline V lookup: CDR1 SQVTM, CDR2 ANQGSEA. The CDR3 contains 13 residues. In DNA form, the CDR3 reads TGCAGCGTTGGGGGACTTTTGCAAGAGACCCAGTACTTC. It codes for CSVGGLLQETQYF.

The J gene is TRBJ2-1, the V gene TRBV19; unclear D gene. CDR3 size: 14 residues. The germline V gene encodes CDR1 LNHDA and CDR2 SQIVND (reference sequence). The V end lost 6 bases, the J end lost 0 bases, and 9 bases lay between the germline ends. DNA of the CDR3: TGTGCCAGTAGATCAGGTAGCTCCTACAATGAGCAGTTCTTC. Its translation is CASRSGSSYNEQFF.

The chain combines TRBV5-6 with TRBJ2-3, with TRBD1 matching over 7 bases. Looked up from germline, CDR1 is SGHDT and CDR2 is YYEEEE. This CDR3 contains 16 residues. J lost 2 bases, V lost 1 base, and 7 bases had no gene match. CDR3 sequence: CASSLPRGTFTDTQYF. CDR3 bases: TGTGCCAGCAGCTTGCCCAGGGGGACCTTCACAGATACGCAGTATTTT. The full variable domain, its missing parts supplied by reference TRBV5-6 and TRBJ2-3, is DAGVTQSPTHLIKTRGQQVTLRCSPKSGHDTVSWYQQALGQGPQFIFQYYEEEERQRGNFPDRFSGHQFPNYSSELNVNALLLGDSALYLCASSLPRGTFTDTQYFGPGTRLTVL.

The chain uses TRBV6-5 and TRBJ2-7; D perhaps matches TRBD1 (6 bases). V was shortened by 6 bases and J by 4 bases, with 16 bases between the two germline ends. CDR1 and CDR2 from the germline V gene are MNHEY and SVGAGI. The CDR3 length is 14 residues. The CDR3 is CASSTGKKRYEQYF. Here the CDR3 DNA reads TGTGCCAGCAGCACAGGGAAAAAACGGTACGAGCAGTACTTC.

The CDR3 coding sequence is TGTGCCAGCAAGAGGGCAGTCAAGAGCAATCAGCCCCAGCATTTT. Translated: CASKRAVKSNQPQHF. The V gene is TRBV28, the J gene TRBJ1-5; no definite D call. Germline V gives CDR1 MDHEN, CDR2 SYDVKM. CDR3 length equals 15 residues. Trimming removed 7 bases from V and 1 base from J, with 14 bases in between.

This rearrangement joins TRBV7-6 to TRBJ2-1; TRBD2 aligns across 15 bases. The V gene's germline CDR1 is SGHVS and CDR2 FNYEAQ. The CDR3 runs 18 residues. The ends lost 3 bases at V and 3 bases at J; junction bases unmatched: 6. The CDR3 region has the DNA TGTGCCAGCAGCTTCAAAGTGGGACTAGCGGGGGGCTACAATGAGCAGTTCTTC. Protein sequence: CASSFKVGLAGGYNEQFF.

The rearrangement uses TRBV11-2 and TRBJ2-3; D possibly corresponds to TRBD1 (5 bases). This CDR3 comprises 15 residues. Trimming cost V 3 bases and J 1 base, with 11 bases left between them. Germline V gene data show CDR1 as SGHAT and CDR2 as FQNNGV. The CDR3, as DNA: TGTGCCAGCAGCTTCGGGCAGGGCGGCACAGATACGCAGTATTTT. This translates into CASSFGQGGTDTQYF.

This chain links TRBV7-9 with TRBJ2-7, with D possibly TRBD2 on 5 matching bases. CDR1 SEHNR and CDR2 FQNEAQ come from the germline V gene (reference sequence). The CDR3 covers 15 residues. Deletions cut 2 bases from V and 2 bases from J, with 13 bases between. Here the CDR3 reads CASSLKGVSAYEQYF. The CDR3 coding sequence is TGTGCCAGCAGCTTAAAGGGAGTTAGTGCCTACGAGCAGTACTTC.

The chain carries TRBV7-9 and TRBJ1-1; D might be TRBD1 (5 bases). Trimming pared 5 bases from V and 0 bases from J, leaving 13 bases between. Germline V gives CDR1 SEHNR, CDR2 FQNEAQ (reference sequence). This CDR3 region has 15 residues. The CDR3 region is CASSAQAGLNTEAFF. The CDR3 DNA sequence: TGTGCCAGCAGCGCTCAGGCAGGGTTGAACACTGAAGCTTTCTTT. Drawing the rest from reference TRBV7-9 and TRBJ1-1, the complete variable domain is DTGVSQNPRHKITKRGQNVTFRCDPISEHNRLYWYRQTLGQGPEFLTYFQNEAQLEKSRLLSDRFSAERPKGSFSTLEIQRTEQGDSAMYLCASSAQAGLNTEAFFGQGTRLTVV.